This is a list of T cell receptor beta chains from one sample in a study of blood T cell repertoires in COVID-19. The method was immunoSEQ multiplex PCR; TCRdb's version includes in-frame clones alone and lacks a portion of them. The sample has 80,000 to 95,000 clones, over 70% seen once. Sequenced material: peripheral blood. These receptors came from a man aged 80 or over with active or convalescent COVID-19. CDR3s include the opening cysteine and the closing phenylalanine or tryptophan. D genes are given only for firm matches. Clone size appears in some rows only: once, few, many, or a class for an expanded clone.

-	TRBD1	TRBV13	TRBJ2-7	TGTGCCAGCAGCTTAGGGACAGGGGGCGGGCAGTACTTC	CASSLGTGGGQYF
-	-	TRBV7-2	TRBJ2-7	TGTGCCAGCAGCTCTGGGGGGGGCCCTTACGAGCAGTACTTC	CASSSGGGPYEQYF
-	-	TRBV18	TRBJ2-6	TGTGCCAGCTCACCACCTTCAGGGGGAGGTTCTGGGGCCAACGTCCTGACTTTC	CASSPPSGGGSGANVLTF
-	-	TRBV7-3	TRBJ2-2	TGTGCCAGCAGCTCCGGAACGGGCGGGGAGCTGTTTTTT	CASSSGTGGELFF
-	-	TRBV7-7	TRBJ2-5	TGTGCCAGCAGCTTAGGACCAGGGTCGGAGACCCAGTACTTC	CASSLGPGSETQYF
-	TRBD1	TRBV2	TRBJ1-5	TGTGCCAGCAGTATCAGTCCGGGACAGGATAGCAATCAGCCCCAGCATTTT	CASSISPGQDSNQPQHF
-	-	TRBV5-1	TRBJ2-3	TGCGCCAGCAGCTTGCGACAGGATACGCAGTATTTT	CASSLRQDTQYF
-	-	TRBV2	TRBJ2-7	TGTGCCAGCAGTCCACCCGTCTTACGGGGGCAGTACTTC	CASSPPVLRGQYF
once	TRBD1	TRBV27	TRBJ1-2	TGTGCCAGCAGTGGACAGGGGATTAACTATGGCTACACCTTC	CASSGQGINYGYTF
-	-	TRBV11-2	TRBJ2-3	TGTGCCAGCAGCTCAGTAACAGGGACAGATACGCAGTATTTT	CASSSVTGTDTQYF
-	-	TRBV9	TRBJ1-1	TGTGCCAGCAGCGTCGGCAGGGCCCGACACACTGAAGCTTTCTTT	CASSVGRARHTEAFF
-	-	TRBV16	TRBJ2-7	TGTGCCAGCAGCCCCCCGGAGGGGCCCTACTCCTACGAGCAGTACTTC	CASSPPEGPYSYEQYF
once	-	TRBV11-2	TRBJ1-6	TGTGCCAGCAGCGCAACGCACAGGGTATCACCCCTCCACTTT	CASSATHRVSPLHF
-	-	TRBV19	TRBJ2-7	TGTGCCAGCAGCCCAGGGGGGCCAGCCTACGAGCAGTACTTC	CASSPGGPAYEQYF
-	-	TRBV27	TRBJ1-2	TGTGCCAGCAGTTTGGCGGCTCCGGGGACTGGAGCTGGCACCTTC	CASSLAAPGTGAGTF
-	-	TRBV2	TRBJ1-5	TGTGCCAGCAGATCTAGACAGAGCGGCAATCAGCCCCAGCATTTT	CASRSRQSGNQPQHF
-	-	TRBV5-6	TRBJ1-5	TGTGCCAGCAGCTTAGAGCTCGATGGGCCCCAGCATTTT	CASSLELDGPQHF
-	TRBD1	TRBV6-5	TRBJ2-7	TGTGCCAGCAGTTACGGACAGGCCTTCTACGAGCAGTACTTC	CASSYGQAFYEQYF
-	TRBD1	TRBV19	TRBJ1-2	TGTGCCAGTAGTATGCTTAGACAGGGGAAGGATGGCTACACCTTC	CASSMLRQGKDGYTF
few	TRBD1	TRBV4-2	TRBJ2-7	TGTGCCAGCAGCCAAGCTGGGACAGGGGGCCACGAGCAGTACTTC	CASSQAGTGGHEQYF
-	-	TRBV27	TRBJ1-2	TGTGCCAGCAGTCCGAGCGACAGCCCCTATGGCTACACCTTC	CASSPSDSPYGYTF
-	-	TRBV7-2	TRBJ2-5	TGTGCCAGCAGACCTAGCGCTAATCGGGGAGAGACCCAGTACTTC	CASRPSANRGETQYF
few	-	TRBV27	TRBJ2-1	TGTGCCAGCAGTTTATCTGTGGCAGATACCTACAATGAGCAGTTCTTC	CASSLSVADTYNEQFF
-	TRBD2	TRBV3-1/TRBV3-2	TRBJ2-3	TGTGCCAGCAGCCAAGAACGCCCTGGACTAGCGCGAGGAGATACGCAGTATTTT	CASSQERPGLARGDTQYF
-	TRBD1	TRBV5-1	TRBJ1-2	TGCGCCAGCAGCTTGGAGGGACAGGGAGAGTTTAACTATGGCTACACCTTC	CASSLEGQGEFNYGYTF
-	TRBD1	TRBV9	TRBJ1-1	TGTGCCAGCAGCAGGACAGGGATGAACACTGAAGCTTTCTTT	CASSRTGMNTEAFF
-	-	TRBV19	TRBJ1-1	TGTGCCAGTAGTATCATCGGAGAAACAACTGAAGCTTTCTTT	CASSIIGETTEAFF
-	-	TRBV12-3/TRBV12-4	TRBJ2-7	TGTGCCAGCAGTGTAGGACAGACCTACGAGCAGTACTTC	CASSVGQTYEQYF
-	TRBD1	TRBV28	TRBJ1-5	TGTGCCAGCAGAGACAGGGGGGTATCCCAGCATTTT	CASRDRGVSQHF
-	-	TRBV4-1	TRBJ2-5	TGCGCCAGCAGCCAACCGGACAGAAACAAAGAGACCCAGTACTTC	CASSQPDRNKETQYF
few	-	TRBV5-1	TRBJ2-7	TGCGCCAGCAGCCCCCTCCCCCGCTACGAGCAGTACTTC	CASSPLPRYEQYF
many	TRBD1	TRBV7-2	TRBJ1-5	TGTGCCAGCAGCCCTGACCCAGGGGGCATGCGGCAGCCCCAGCATTTT	CASSPDPGGMRQPQHF
once	TRBD1	TRBV6-5	TRBJ2-7	TGTGCCAGCAGTTCCAACAGGGGCGGAAGCTCCTACGAGCAGTACTTC	CASSSNRGGSSYEQYF
few	TRBD1	TRBV9	TRBJ1-2	TGTGCCAGCAATAGAGGGGGCCGCTACGGCTACACCTTC	CASNRGGRYGYTF
-	-	TRBV5-6	TRBJ2-5	TGTGCCAGCAGCTTTGTTCGATACCCCAGGGAGACCCAGTACTTC	CASSFVRYPRETQYF
-	-	TRBV19	TRBJ1-4	TGTGCCACTTCGACAGCAGCAAACGATAATGAAAAACTGTTTTTT	CATSTAANDNEKLFF
-	TRBD1	TRBV18	TRBJ2-1	TGTGCCAGCTCACCACGACAGGGGGGTAACAATGAGCAGTTCTTC	CASSPRQGGNNEQFF
-	TRBD2	TRBV15	TRBJ2-4	TGTGCCACCAGCAGTGAAATAGCGGGGGGGCATGCCAAAAACATTCAGTACTTC	CATSSEIAGGHAKNIQYF
-	-	TRBV7-9	TRBJ2-2	TGTGCCACCAAACCCGACAGTCCTACCGGGGAGCTGTTTTTT	CATKPDSPTGELFF
-	TRBD2	TRBV28	TRBJ2-7	TGTGCCAGCAGTCCGGCGGGGGGTAACGAGCAGTACTTC	CASSPAGGNEQYF
-	-	TRBV3-1/TRBV3-2	TRBJ1-5	TGTGCCAGCAGCCTAGGGGTAGGGCAGCCCCAGCATTTT	CASSLGVGQPQHF